This T cell receptor beta chain was observed in a study of tumor-infiltrating lymphocytes in primary liver carcinoma. Study-level information: Patients underwent resection of primary liver carcinoma.

Researchers drew blood RNA from unsorted whole blood and extracted germline DNA as well. None of the patients had received treatment, and all had chronic HBV infection. This clonotype showed up just a few times. Antigen: not known. The study, taken as a whole, reports: In tumor-adjacent and tumor-blood pairs, overlap was lower than in tumor region pairs.

A primer in the constant region served to generate TCR beta cDNA from approximately 500 ng of total RNA. Employing slightly modified ARM-PCR, three nested multiplex PCR rounds were run, and these gave rise to the TCR beta libraries. TCRdb ran MiXCR on the multiplex PCR reads and lists one entry per CDR3 protein. The sample includes 150,000 to 200,000 distinct CDR3 sequences, 50% to 75% of them seen just once. The clonotype originates from a man in his forties with primary liver carcinoma and hepatitis B virus infection. The sample taken for sequencing was peripheral blood.

The CDR3 DNA reads TGCAGCGTGCAACAGGGAAATGAGCAGTTCTTC. Translated, it gives CSVQQGNEQFF. This sequence joins TRBV29-1 and TRBJ2-1; D is possibly TRBD1 (6 bases). V gave up 6 bases and J gave up 7 bases, with 10 bases separating them. Germline assignment: CDR1 SQVTM and CDR2 ANQGSEA. CDR3 length: 11 residues.